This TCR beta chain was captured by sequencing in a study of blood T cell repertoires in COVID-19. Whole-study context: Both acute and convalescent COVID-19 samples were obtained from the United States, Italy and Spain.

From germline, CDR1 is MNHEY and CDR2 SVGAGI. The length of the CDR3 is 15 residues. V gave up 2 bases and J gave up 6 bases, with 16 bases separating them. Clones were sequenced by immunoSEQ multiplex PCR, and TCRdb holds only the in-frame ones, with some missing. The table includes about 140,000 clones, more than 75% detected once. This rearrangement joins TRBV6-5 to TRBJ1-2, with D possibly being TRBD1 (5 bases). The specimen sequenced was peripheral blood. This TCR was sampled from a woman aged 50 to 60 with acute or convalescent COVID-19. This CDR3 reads CASSYTGGMRDGYTF. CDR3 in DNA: TGTGCCAGCAGTTACACGGGGGGAATGAGGGATGGCTACACCTTC.